This TCR beta chain appears in the sequencing data of a study of regulatory T cells in long-lasting Graves disease. Notes on the study in general: Having only a small sample size may have limited accuracy.

Time point denoted: newly diagnosed GD, antithyroid drugs for less than 3 months. Extracted RNA from PBMCs served as the source of the TCR library. On this clonotype: Its matching antigen is unknown.

To make TCR beta libraries, researchers used iRepertoire HTBI primers and Arm-PCR of CDR3 regions. Each CDR3 protein gets one entry after TCRdb re-called the multiplex PCR reads with MiXCR. Of more than 300,000 distinct CDR3 sequences in the sample, about 16% were seen once. CDR1 SGHRS and CDR2 YFSETQ come from the germline V gene. The CDR3 consists of 16 residues. J gave up 4 bases and V 4 bases, and 3 bases lay outside the gene matches. These data also featured in a second study, about T cells in Graves' hyperthyroidism and ophthalmopathy.

This TCR was recovered from a woman in her late teens or twenties with Graves disease. This sample comprised peripheral blood mononuclear cells (PBMCs), obtained at new diagnosis, from a patient treated with antithyroid drugs. This sequence joins TRBV5-1 and TRBJ2-2; 14 nucleotides match TRBD2. The CDR3, as DNA: TGCGCCAGCAGCCCTGGACTAGCGGGGGGCACCGGGGAGCTGTTTTTT. Translating it yields CASSPGLAGGTGELFF.